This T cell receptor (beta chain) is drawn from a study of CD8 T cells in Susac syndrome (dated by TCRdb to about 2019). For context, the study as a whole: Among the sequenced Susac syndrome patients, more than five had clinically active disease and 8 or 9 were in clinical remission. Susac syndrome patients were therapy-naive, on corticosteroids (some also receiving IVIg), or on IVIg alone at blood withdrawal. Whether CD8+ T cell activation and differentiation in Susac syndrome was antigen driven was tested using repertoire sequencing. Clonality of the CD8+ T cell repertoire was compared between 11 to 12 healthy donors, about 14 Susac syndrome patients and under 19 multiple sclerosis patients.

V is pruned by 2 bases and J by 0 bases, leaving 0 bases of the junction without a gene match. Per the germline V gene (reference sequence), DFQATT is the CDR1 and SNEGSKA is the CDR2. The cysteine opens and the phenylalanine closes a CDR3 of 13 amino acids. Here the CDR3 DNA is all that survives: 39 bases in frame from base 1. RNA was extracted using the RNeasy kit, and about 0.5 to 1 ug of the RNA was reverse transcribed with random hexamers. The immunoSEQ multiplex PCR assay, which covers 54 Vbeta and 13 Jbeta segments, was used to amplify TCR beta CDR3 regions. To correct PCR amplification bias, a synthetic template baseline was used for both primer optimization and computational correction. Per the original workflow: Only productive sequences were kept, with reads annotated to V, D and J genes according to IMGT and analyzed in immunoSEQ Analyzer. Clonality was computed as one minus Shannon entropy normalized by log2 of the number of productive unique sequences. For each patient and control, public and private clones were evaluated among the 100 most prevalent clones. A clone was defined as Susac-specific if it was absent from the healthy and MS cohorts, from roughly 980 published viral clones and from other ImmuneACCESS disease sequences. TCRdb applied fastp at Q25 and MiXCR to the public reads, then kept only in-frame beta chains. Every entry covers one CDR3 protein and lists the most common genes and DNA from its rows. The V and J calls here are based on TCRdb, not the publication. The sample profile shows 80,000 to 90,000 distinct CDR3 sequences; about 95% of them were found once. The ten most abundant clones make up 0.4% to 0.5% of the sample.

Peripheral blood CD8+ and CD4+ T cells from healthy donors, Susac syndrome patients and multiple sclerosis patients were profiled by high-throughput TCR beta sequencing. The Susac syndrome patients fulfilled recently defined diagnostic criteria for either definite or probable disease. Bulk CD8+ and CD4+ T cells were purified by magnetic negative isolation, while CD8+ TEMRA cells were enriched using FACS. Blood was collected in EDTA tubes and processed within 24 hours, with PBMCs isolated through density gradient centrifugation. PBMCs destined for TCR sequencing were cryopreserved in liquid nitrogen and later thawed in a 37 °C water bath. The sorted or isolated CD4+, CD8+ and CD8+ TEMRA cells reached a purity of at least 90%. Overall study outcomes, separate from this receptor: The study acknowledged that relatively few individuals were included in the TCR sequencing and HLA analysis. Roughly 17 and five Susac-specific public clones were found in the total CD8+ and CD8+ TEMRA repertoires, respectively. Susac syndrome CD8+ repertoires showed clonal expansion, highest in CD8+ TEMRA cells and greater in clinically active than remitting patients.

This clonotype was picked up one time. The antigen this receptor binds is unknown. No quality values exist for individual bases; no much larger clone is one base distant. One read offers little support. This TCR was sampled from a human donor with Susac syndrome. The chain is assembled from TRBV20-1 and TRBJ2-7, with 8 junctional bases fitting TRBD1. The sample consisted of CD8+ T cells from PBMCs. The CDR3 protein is CSARTGGSYEQYF. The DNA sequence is TGCAGTGCTAGAACAGGGGGCTCCTACGAGCAGTACTTC.